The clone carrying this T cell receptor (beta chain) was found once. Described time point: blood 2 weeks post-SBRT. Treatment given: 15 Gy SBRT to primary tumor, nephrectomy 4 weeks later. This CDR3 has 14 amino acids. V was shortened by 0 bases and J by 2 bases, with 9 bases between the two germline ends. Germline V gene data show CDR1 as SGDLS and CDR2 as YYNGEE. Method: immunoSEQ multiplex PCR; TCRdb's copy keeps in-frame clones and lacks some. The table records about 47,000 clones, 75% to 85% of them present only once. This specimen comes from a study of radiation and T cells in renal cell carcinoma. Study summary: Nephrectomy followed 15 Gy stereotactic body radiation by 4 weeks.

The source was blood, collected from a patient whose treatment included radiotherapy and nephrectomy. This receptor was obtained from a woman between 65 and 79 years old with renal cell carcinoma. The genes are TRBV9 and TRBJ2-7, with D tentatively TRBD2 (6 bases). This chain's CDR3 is CASSVGWGAYEQYF. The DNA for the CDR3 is TGTGCCAGCAGCGTAGGGTGGGGGGCCTACGAGCAGTACTTC.